A single T cell receptor (beta chain) is shown here with its context. It lacks a known antigen. The record has no base qualities; no much larger clone is one base away. At the junction V is shortened by 2 bases and J by 4 bases; bases outside the gene matches: 6. CDR1 and CDR2 are drawn from the germline V gene: SGHTA, FQGNSA. Inclusive of the bounding cysteine and phenylalanine, the CDR3 is 18 residues long. Only the CDR3 portion is preserved as DNA: 54 bases, with reading frame beginning at the first base. TCRbeta CDR3 regions were amplified from genomic DNA by means of the immunoSEQ Assay, a bias-controlled multiplex PCR. For the original study's pipeline: Nucleated cell counts per sample were estimated from amplification of reference gene primers within the assay. Sequence reads were collapsed and filtered to measure the absolute abundance of every unique TCRbeta CDR3 rearrangement. For each sample, productive Simpson clonality was calculated as the square root of Simpson's diversity index over productive rearrangements. The immuneACCESS repertoire file appears here via TCRdb, limited to in-frame rearrangements. These files lack a portion of the clones; in checked studies, under half of the deficit traces to unresolved V genes, and the cause of the others is not known. The V and J calls and clone size were taken over from that table, and D and trimming were inferred from the DNA. This sample gives some 120,000 clones in total; about nine tenths of them show up just once. 1.8% of the sample rests with the top ten.

Whole blood was collected in K2EDTA tubes by collaborating institutions according to the institutions' own protocols. For TCRbeta analysis, collaborators shipped samples in one of three forms: frozen whole blood, isolated PBMCs, or DNA extracted from either of those sample types. The data were taken from a study of blood T cell repertoires in COVID-19 (TCRdb year 2020). Concerning the study at large: Collaborator samples came from the United States, Italy and Spain and covered acute and convalescent phases of COVID-19. The material from the prospective study consisted of cDNA or gDNA derived from T cells, B-cell-depleted T cells, or PBMCs. Deeply sampled blood TCRbeta repertoires from subjects exposed to, actively infected with, or recovered from COVID-19 were included in the dataset. The repertoires were released in a freely available public database meant as a resource for research on the immune response to SARS-CoV-2. Samples came from the ongoing ImmuneRACE study (first 160 participants) plus 1,254 subjects from 6 global collaborators. Nearly every sample came with metadata listing a de-identified subject ID, COVID-19 status, age in years and sex. Where available, HLA class I and class II types were taken from metadata supplied by the sample provider and were not determined by assay-based typing. Here is what the overall study found, with its caveats: Clinical and demographic metadata were provided uncurated, with the amount varying by source and participant.

The sequence derives from a human donor with active COVID-19. The donor label of this sample is uncertain. This sequence uses TRBV7-2 and TRBJ2-1; 15 central bases correspond to TRBD2. The specimen sequenced was peripheral blood. The CDR3 reads CASSLTSGTSGGYNEQFF. The nucleotide sequence reads TGTGCCAGCAGCTTAACATCAGGGACTAGCGGGGGGTACAATGAGCAGTTCTTC. Outside the CDR3, residues come from the reference TRBV7-2 and TRBJ2-1 proteins, so the full variable domain is: GAGVSQSPSNKVTEKGKDVELRCDPISGHTALYWYRQSLGQGLEFLIYFQGNSAPDKSGLPSDRFSAERTGGSVSTLTIQRTQQEDSAVYLCASSLTSGTSGGYNEQFFGPGTRLTVL.